The clone carrying this T cell receptor (beta chain) was counted at least ten times. Its target is unknown. The CDR3 covers 10 residues. Trimming stripped 7 bases from V and 5 bases from J, with 9 bases between. Germline V gives CDR1 SQVTM, CDR2 ANQGSEA. Each library that profiled naive CD8 cells came from 20,000 to 1,000,000 sorted cells with 10%, 30% or 50% RNA. The sample originates from a study of molecular identifiers for immune sequencing clone quantification. Study overall: In the replicates, RNA derived from about 19,000 or 110,000 naive CD8 cells was divided into five parts, and four were sequenced. Whole-study results and caveats: Clones carrying above 20 RNA copies accounted for over 98% of effector molecules, under 1% in naive cells.

Preparation of the bulk TCR libraries relied on previously described methods and listed TCR primers. One entry per CDR3 protein results from TCRdb running MiXCR on the PCR reads. The data show about 640,000 distinct CDR3 sequences, 15% to 20% seen once. This clonotype originated in a human donor in good health. Some libraries in this study had Jurkat cell RNA spiked in. Sequenced input: naive CD8+ T cells from blood, with Jurkat cell RNA spiked in. The subset here: FACS-sorted CD8+CD4-CCR7+CD45RA+ naive T cells. The gene calls are TRBV29-1 and TRBJ2-7; D is unresolved. The CDR3 is CSALSDEQYF. The CDR3 nucleotides are TGCAGCGCCCTCTCGGACGAGCAGTACTTC.